The clone carrying this T cell receptor beta chain has a single count. The entry originates in a study of cytomegalovirus exposure and HLA in healthy donors. J gave up 5 bases and V 5 bases, and 5 bases lay outside the gene matches. The germline gives CDR1 SGHDN, CDR2 FVKESK. The CDR3 spans 14 residues. Both 60 Vbeta primers and 13 Jbeta primers went into the PCR. Data came from immunoSEQ multiplex PCR; TCRdb stores just in-frame clones and leaves some out. The sample comprises roughly 120,000 clones, about 73% of which are singletons, and around 3% rests with the top ten. Material: PBMCs. This clonotype was sampled from a young woman in good health and CMV-seropositive. This chain joins TRBV14 and TRBJ2-5; 10 bases map to TRBD2. The DNA of the CDR3 is TGTGCCAGCAGCGCAGCGGGGGGGCGCGAGACCCAGTACTTC. It codes for CASSAAGGRETQYF.